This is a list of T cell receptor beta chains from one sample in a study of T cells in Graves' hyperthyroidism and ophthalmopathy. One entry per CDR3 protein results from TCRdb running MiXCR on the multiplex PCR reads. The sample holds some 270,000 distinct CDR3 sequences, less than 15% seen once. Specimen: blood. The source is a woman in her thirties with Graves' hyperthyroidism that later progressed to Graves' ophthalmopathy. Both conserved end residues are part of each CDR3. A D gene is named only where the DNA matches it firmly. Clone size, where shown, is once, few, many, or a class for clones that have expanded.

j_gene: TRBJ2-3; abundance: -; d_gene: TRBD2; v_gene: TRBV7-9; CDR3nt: TGTGCCAGCAGCCCCGGGACTAGCGAGTATGGAGATACGCAGTATTTT; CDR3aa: CASSPGTSEYGDTQYF
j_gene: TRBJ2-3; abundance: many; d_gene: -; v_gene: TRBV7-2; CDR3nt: TGTGCCAGCAGCTTACCGGGACAGCAGTATTTT; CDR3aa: CASSLPGQQYF
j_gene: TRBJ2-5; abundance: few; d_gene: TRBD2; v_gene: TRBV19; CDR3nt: TGTGCCAGTAGTAAAACCGGCGGGGGAGGGCCACGAGAGACCCAGTACTTC; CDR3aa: CASSKTGGGGPRETQYF
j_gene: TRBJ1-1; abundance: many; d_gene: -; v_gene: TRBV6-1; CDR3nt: TGTGCCAGCAGAAAACAGGGCACTGAAGCTTTCTTT; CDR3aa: CASRKQGTEAFF
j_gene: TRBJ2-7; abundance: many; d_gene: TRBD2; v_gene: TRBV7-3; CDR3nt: TGTGCCAGCAGCCTATGGTCGGGAGGGTACGAGCAGTACTTC; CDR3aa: CASSLWSGGYEQYF
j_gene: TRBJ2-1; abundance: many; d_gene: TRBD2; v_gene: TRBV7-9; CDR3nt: TGTGCCAGCAGCCGCGGACTAGCGGGACAGGTTGAGCAGTTCTTC; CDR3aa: CASSRGLAGQVEQFF
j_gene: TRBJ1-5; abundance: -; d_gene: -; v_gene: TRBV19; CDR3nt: TGTGCCAGTAGTATAAGACCGAACAATCAGCCCCAGCATTTT; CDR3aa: CASSIRPNNQPQHF
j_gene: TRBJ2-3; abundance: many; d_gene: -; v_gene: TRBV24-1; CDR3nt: TGTGCCACCAGTGATTTGCGACGCGGGGATACGCAGTATTTT; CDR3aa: CATSDLRRGDTQYF
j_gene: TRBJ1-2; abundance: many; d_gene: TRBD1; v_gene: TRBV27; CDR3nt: TGTGCCAGCAGTCCGACAGGGGGCCCCCGTGGTGGCTACACCTTC; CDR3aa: CASSPTGGPRGGYTF
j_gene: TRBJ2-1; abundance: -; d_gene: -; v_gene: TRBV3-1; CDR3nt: TGTGCCAGCAGCCCTGGACTGCAGGTTATTCGGTTCTTC; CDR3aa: CASSPGLQVIRFF
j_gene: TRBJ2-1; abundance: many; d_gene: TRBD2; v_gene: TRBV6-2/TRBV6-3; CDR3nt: TGTGCCAGCGGGGATTCGGGACTAGCGCCCTACAATGAGCAGTTCTTC; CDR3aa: CASGDSGLAPYNEQFF
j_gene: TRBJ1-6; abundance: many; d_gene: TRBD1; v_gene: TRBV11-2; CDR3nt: TGTGCCAGCAGCTCATCACGACAGGGGAGTGATTCACCCCTCCACTTT; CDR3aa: CASSSSRQGSDSPLHF
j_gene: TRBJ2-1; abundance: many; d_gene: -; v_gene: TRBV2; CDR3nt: TGTGCCAGCAGTGATTGGGAGCAGGCCTACAATGAGCAGTTCTTC; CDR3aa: CASSDWEQAYNEQFF
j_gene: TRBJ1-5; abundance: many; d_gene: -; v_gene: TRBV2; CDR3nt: TGTGCCAGCAGTGGGCCTTTACCCCATCAGCCCCAGCATTTT; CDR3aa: CASSGPLPHQPQHF
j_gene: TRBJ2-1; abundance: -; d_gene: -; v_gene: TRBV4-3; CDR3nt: TGCGCCGGCAGCCAAGATGCTAGCCCAGAGCAGTTCTTC; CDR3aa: CAGSQDASPEQFF
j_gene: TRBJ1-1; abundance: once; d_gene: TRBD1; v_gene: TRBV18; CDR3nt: TGTGCCAGCTCACCAACTTCAGGGGGCGGAAACACTGAAGCTTTCTTT; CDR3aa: CASSPTSGGGNTEAFF
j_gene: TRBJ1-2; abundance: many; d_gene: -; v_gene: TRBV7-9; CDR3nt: TGTGCCAGCAGCTTACCGTCAGGGGCTAACTATGGCTACACCTTC; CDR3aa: CASSLPSGANYGYTF
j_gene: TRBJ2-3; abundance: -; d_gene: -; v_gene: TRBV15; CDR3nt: TGTGCCACCAGCAGGGCAGGCACAGATACGCAGTATTTT; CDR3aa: CATSRAGTDTQYF
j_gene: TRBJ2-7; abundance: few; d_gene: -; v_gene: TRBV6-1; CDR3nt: TGTGCCAGCAGCCATCGGTCGGGAGCCTCCTACGAGCAGTACTTC; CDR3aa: CASSHRSGASYEQYF
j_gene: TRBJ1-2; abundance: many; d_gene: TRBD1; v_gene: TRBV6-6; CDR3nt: TGTGCCAGCAGTTACGGGGGACAGGGGCCAATGGATTATGGCTACACCTTC; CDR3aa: CASSYGGQGPMDYGYTF
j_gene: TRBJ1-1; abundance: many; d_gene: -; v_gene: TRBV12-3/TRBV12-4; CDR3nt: TGTGCCAGCAGTTTACGGGGGCGGACTGAAGCTTTCTTT; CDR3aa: CASSLRGRTEAFF
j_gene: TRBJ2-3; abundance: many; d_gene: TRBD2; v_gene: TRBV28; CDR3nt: TGTGCCAGCAGTCTAGCGGGAGGGGAAGATACGCAGTATTTT; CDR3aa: CASSLAGGEDTQYF
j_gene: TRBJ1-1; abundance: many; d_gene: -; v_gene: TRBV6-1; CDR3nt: TGTGCCAGCAGACGGGACTCTGAAGCTTTCTTT; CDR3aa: CASRRDSEAFF
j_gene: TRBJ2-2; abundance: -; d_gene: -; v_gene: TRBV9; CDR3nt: TGTGCCAGCAGCTTCACGAGTGGCGGCGGCACCGGGGAGCTGTTTTTT; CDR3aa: CASSFTSGGGTGELFF
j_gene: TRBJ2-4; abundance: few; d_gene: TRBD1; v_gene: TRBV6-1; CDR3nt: TGTGCCAGCAGGGACAGGGTCGGCAAAAACATTCAGTACTTC; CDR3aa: CASRDRVGKNIQYF
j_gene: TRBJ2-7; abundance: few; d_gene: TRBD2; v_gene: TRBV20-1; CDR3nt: TGCAGCCTCAGGGCGGGCGGGGCGGGGAGGGGCTTCTACGAGCAGTACTTC; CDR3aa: CSLRAGGAGRGFYEQYF
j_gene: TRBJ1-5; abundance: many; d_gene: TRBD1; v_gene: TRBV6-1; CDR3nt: TGTGCCAGCAGCCGGACAGGGGGCTTGAGCAATCAGCCCCAGCATTTT; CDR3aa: CASSRTGGLSNQPQHF
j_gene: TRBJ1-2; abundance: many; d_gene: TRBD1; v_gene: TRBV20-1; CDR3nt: TGCAGTGCTAGGGGGAGACTCGGGACAGGGGGCGAGAACTATGGCTACACCTTC; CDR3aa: CSARGRLGTGGENYGYTF
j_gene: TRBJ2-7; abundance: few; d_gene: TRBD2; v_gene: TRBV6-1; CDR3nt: TGTGCCAGCAGTAGCGGGAGAACGGGGGAGCAGTACTTC; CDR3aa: CASSSGRTGEQYF
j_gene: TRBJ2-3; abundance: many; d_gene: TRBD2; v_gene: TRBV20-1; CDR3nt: TGCAGTGCTAGAGTCCCACCGGGACTAGCGGGAGGTCCGGTGGTAGATACGCAGTATTTT; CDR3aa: CSARVPPGLAGGPVVDTQYF
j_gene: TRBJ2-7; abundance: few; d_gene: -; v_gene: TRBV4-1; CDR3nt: TGCGCCAGCAGCCAAGATCTCAGACCTAACTACGAGCAGTACTTC; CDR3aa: CASSQDLRPNYEQYF